The rows below give T cell receptor beta chains drawn from one sample of a study of shared clonotypes between healthy human individuals. Clones were read by immunoSEQ multiplex PCR, and TCRdb kept only the in-frame ones, dropping some. Here the sample spans roughly 2.5 million clones, more than 80% being singletons. The specimen sequenced was naive CD4+ T cells sorted from blood. The receptors were sampled from a young man in good health. CDR3s include the opening cysteine and the closing phenylalanine or tryptophan. The order of the fields is V gene, J gene, CDR3 protein.

v_call: TRBV6-6; j_call: TRBJ1-2; cdr3_aa: CASSYFPRASNYGYTF
v_call: TRBV7-2; j_call: TRBJ1-4; cdr3_aa: CASSLAGALAEKLFF
v_call: TRBV18; j_call: TRBJ1-2; cdr3_aa: CASSPGRGLNYGYTF
v_call: TRBV4-3; j_call: TRBJ2-7; cdr3_aa: CASSQESGRLAGVYPYEQYF
v_call: TRBV29-1; j_call: TRBJ1-4; cdr3_aa: CSAQRKLFF
v_call: TRBV6-5; j_call: TRBJ1-4; cdr3_aa: CASRARPRGEKLFF
v_call: TRBV7-2; j_call: TRBJ1-5; cdr3_aa: CASSHDRTYQPQHF
v_call: TRBV5-1; j_call: TRBJ2-5; cdr3_aa: CASSLSGTGSETQYF
v_call: TRBV1; j_call: TRBJ2-1; cdr3_aa: CTSSQEGTTHNQVDEQFF
v_call: TRBV28; j_call: TRBJ1-6; cdr3_aa: CASDIASLGSPLHF
v_call: TRBV29-1; j_call: TRBJ1-1; cdr3_aa: CSGFGTGMPEAFF
v_call: TRBV7-2; j_call: TRBJ2-5; cdr3_aa: CASRRGTAKETQYF
v_call: TRBV13; j_call: TRBJ2-2; cdr3_aa: CASTDGTGGRTGELFF
v_call: TRBV6-5; j_call: TRBJ1-2; cdr3_aa: CASSSTDYGYTF
v_call: TRBV5-5; j_call: TRBJ1-3; cdr3_aa: CASSLDQGASGNTIYF
v_call: TRBV18; j_call: TRBJ2-1; cdr3_aa: CASSPRLLQENNEQFF
v_call: TRBV2; j_call: TRBJ2-5; cdr3_aa: CASRAWTSGAETQYF
v_call: TRBV19; j_call: TRBJ2-7; cdr3_aa: CASSVDQETGTKYEQYF
v_call: TRBV5-8; j_call: TRBJ1-4; cdr3_aa: CASSFDPGGAKAKLFF
v_call: TRBV9; j_call: TRBJ2-1; cdr3_aa: CASSVENAYNEQFF
v_call: TRBV4-1; j_call: TRBJ2-7; cdr3_aa: CASSRTGRDPYYEQYF
v_call: TRBV7-3; j_call: TRBJ2-2; cdr3_aa: CASSLDPGIGELFF
v_call: TRBV19; j_call: TRBJ1-2; cdr3_aa: CASSMPWRQGSDGYTF
v_call: TRBV25-1; j_call: TRBJ1-3; cdr3_aa: CASSESPRLGGNTIYF
v_call: TRBV18; j_call: TRBJ1-1; cdr3_aa: CASSPLEPGGGVEAFF
v_call: TRBV5-1; j_call: TRBJ1-1; cdr3_aa: CASSPGAVNTEAFF
v_call: TRBV19; j_call: TRBJ2-7; cdr3_aa: CARRTRHHEQYF
v_call: TRBV28; j_call: TRBJ2-7; cdr3_aa: CASSTPGGHPREQYF
v_call: TRBV10-3; j_call: TRBJ1-2; cdr3_aa: CAISADKTSYTF
v_call: TRBV2; j_call: TRBJ2-2; cdr3_aa: CASGGGTNTGELFF
v_call: TRBV18; j_call: TRBJ1-1; cdr3_aa: CASSPNTEAFF
v_call: TRBV4-1; j_call: TRBJ2-6; cdr3_aa: CASSQGGTGSSGANVLTF
v_call: TRBV7-9; j_call: TRBJ2-7; cdr3_aa: CASSLAGTGVTYEQYF
v_call: TRBV6-6; j_call: TRBJ2-3; cdr3_aa: CASSYDVVGGTQYF
v_call: TRBV29-1; j_call: TRBJ1-5; cdr3_aa: CSVVVAGSNQPQHF
v_call: TRBV2; j_call: TRBJ1-6; cdr3_aa: CAMGPNSPLHF
v_call: TRBV5-1; j_call: TRBJ2-5; cdr3_aa: CASSLGQGVSGQYF
v_call: TRBV10-2; j_call: TRBJ1-6; cdr3_aa: CASTARGSYNSPLHF
v_call: TRBV7-6; j_call: TRBJ1-4; cdr3_aa: CASSARTGGVEKLFF
v_call: TRBV27; j_call: TRBJ1-4; cdr3_aa: CASRRDFNEKLFF
v_call: TRBV15; j_call: TRBJ2-1; cdr3_aa: CATSSPGTGEYNEQFF
v_call: TRBV6-1; j_call: TRBJ1-2; cdr3_aa: CASSEDRYYGYTF
v_call: TRBV5-1; j_call: TRBJ2-5; cdr3_aa: CASSLGPGGRETQYF
v_call: TRBV4-1; j_call: TRBJ2-3; cdr3_aa: CASSHPRRSSTDTQYF
v_call: TRBV5-1; j_call: TRBJ1-2; cdr3_aa: CASSPQGLLGGYTF
v_call: TRBV2; j_call: TRBJ1-5; cdr3_aa: CASNRFSNQPQHF
v_call: TRBV11-2; j_call: TRBJ2-7; cdr3_aa: CASSLDNGVFPGEEYF
v_call: TRBV5-5; j_call: TRBJ1-2; cdr3_aa: CASSSKKKATGSYGYTF
v_call: TRBV5-4; j_call: TRBJ1-2; cdr3_aa: CASSLEGSRGYGYTF
v_call: TRBV29-1; j_call: TRBJ1-1; cdr3_aa: CSVAQVNTEAFF
v_call: TRBV7-2; j_call: TRBJ2-2; cdr3_aa: CASRAANTGELFF